This T cell receptor (beta chain) was observed in a study of shared clonotypes between healthy human individuals. Study-wide results and limits: Sampling was confined to blood; repertoires within tissues likely differ. Unshared clonotypes carried lower generation probabilities than those common to all four donors. Sharing across several donors was seen in 4.5% to 6.5% of naive CD4 clonotypes.

CD45RO-negative cells were positively selected for CCR7, leaving out terminally differentiated effector memory CD45RA+ cells. The data were produced by immunoSEQ multiplex PCR, yet TCRdb's version contains in-frame clones alone and is incomplete. Counted here are over 800,000 clones, roughly 92% occurring once; the ten biggest clones make up more than 20%. As concerns this clone: Its antigen is not known.

V shed 6 bases, J shed 0 bases, and the junction held 5 bases outside the gene matches. The CDR3 is 16 residues long. Germline V gives CDR1 SEHNR, CDR2 FQNEAQ (reference sequence). This chain connects TRBV7-9 to TRBJ2-6; TRBD1 matches 7 bases. The source material was naive CD8+ T cells sorted from blood. This receptor was identified in a man aged 25 to 40 in good health. The CDR3 is CASRLNRGSGANVLTF. Written as DNA, the CDR3 is TGTGCCAGCAGATTAAACAGGGGCTCTGGGGCCAACGTCCTGACTTTC.